The 25 T cell receptor beta chains listed next were all sequenced from one sample in a study of B cell selection in AIRE deficiency. CD4+CD127+ cells were sorted as the conventional CD4 T cells. Repertoires were generated with immunoSEQ multiplex PCR, while TCRdb's copy carries only in-frame clones and drops some. The data show 20,000 to 30,000 clones, with 95% to 97% seen just once and about 0.19% held by the top ten. Sequencing input: conventional CD4+ T cells sorted from PBMCs. The receptor set was obtained from a human donor with AIRE deficiency.

The gene calls are TRBV15 and TRBJ1-4; TRBD1 matches 7 bases. The J segment lost 3 bases and the V segment lost 1 base, leaving 2 bases of the junction unmatched. The CDR3 totals 15 residues. CDR1 and CDR2 (germline): LNHNV, YYDKDF (reference sequence). The CDR3 reads CATSRAGTANEKLFF. CDR3 DNA sequence: TGTGCCACCAGCAGAGCAGGGACAGCTAATGAAAAACTGTTTTTT. The full variable domain, in which reference TRBV15 and TRBJ1-4 provide the parts outside the CDR3, is DAMVIQNPRYQVTQFGKPVTLSCSQTLNHNVMYWYQQKSSQAPKLLFHYYDKDFNNEADTPDNFQSRRPNTSFCFLDIRSPGLGDTAMYLCATSRAGTANEKLFFGSGTQLSVL.

The chain uses TRBV15 and TRBJ1-1; perhaps TRBD1 as D (5 bases). Germline CDR1 is LNHNV and CDR2 is YYDKDF (reference sequence). Trimming cost V 0 bases and J 1 base, with 9 bases left between them. CDR3 length: 15 residues. CDR3 in DNA: TGTGCCACCAGCAGAGATCTAGGGGCGAACACTGAAGCTTTCTTT. This translates into CATSRDLGANTEAFF.

This chain connects TRBV28 to TRBJ2-1, with 12 bases lining up with TRBD2. From germline, CDR1 is MDHEN and CDR2 SYDVKM. The junction had 5 bases not matched to a gene; V was cut back by 1 base and J by 7 bases. The length of the CDR3 is 16 residues. This CDR3 is CASSLSTSGRRNEQFF. The CDR3 region has the DNA TGTGCCAGCAGTTTATCCACTAGCGGGAGGAGGAATGAGCAGTTCTTC.

The V call is TRBV5-1, the J call TRBJ2-1, with 11 bases aligning to TRBD2. Germline trimming cut 2 bases from V and 5 bases from J; bases unmatched to any gene: 9. Germline V gives CDR1 SGHRS, CDR2 YFSETQ. The CDR3 extends over 17 amino acids. CDR3 sequence reads: CASSFVPTSGGDNEQFF. The CDR3 coding sequence is TGCGCCAGCAGCTTTGTTCCCACTAGCGGGGGTGACAATGAGCAGTTCTTC.

The chain has TRBV5-1 and TRBJ2-3; D ambiguous. V was pared by 0 bases and J by 7 bases, with 12 bases between. Germline V lookup: CDR1 SGHRS, CDR2 YFSETQ. The CDR3 spans 14 residues. The DNA for the CDR3 is TGCGCCAGCAGCTTGGGGGTAGATCGGAATACGCAGTATTTT. It specifies CASSLGVDRNTQYF.

The chain links TRBV28 to TRBJ2-7, with D possibly being TRBD1 (6 bases). CDR3 length equals 16 residues. Germline CDR1 and CDR2: MDHEN and SYDVKM. Trimming shortened V by 4 bases and J by 3 bases, and 19 bases separated the two germline ends. CDR3 in amino acids: CASSSAPTGRLYEQYF. As DNA, the CDR3 is TGTGCCAGCAGTTCCGCTCCTACAGGGAGACTCTACGAGCAGTACTTC.

The chain links TRBV10-3 to TRBJ2-7, with 8 bases aligning to TRBD2. With V trimmed by 6 bases and J by 5 bases, 9 bases remained unmatched. Germline values: CDR1 ENHRY, CDR2 SYGVKD. CDR3 length: 14 residues. The CDR3 loop reads CAISPGTRSHEQYF. The DNA for the CDR3 is TGTGCCATCAGCCCCGGGACTAGGTCGCACGAGCAGTACTTC.

J is TRBJ2-6 and V is TRBV5-6; TRBD1 matches 9 bases. CDR3 length: 18 residues. The germline gives CDR1 SGHDT, CDR2 YYEEEE. Trimming removed 4 bases from V and 4 bases from J; junction bases left unmatched: 12. The CDR3 loop is CASSGDRVQGGGANVLTF. The CDR3 region has the DNA TGTGCCAGCAGCGGGGACAGGGTACAAGGCGGCGGGGCCAACGTCCTGACTTTC.

The chain joins TRBV11-3 to TRBJ1-4; unclear D gene. Trimming removed 1 base at V and 13 bases at J, with 16 bases between. Germline lookup yields CDR1 SGHNT and CDR2 YENEEA. The length of the CDR3 is 14 residues. CDR3 protein: CASSLVGRTPLLFF. As DNA, the CDR3 is TGTGCCAGCAGCTTAGTGGGAAGGACCCCTCTACTGTTTTTT.

The genes are TRBV7-9 and TRBJ2-7, with 8 nucleotides matching TRBD1. The CDR3 runs to 14 residues. CDR1 is SEHNR, CDR2 FQNEAQ, per germline (reference sequence). V shed 1 base and J 5 bases; nucleotides not matched to a gene: 4. The CDR3 is CASSLVTGGNEQYF. CDR3 in DNA: TGTGCCAGCAGCTTAGTCACAGGGGGTAACGAGCAGTACTTC.

A single count supports this clone. The rearrangement uses TRBV7-3 and TRBJ2-1; TRBD2 aligns across 9 bases. Unmatched junction bases numbered 9, after V lost 5 bases and J lost 7 bases. CDR1 is SGHTA, CDR2 FQGTGA, per germline. This CDR3 has 15 residues. CDR3 residues: CASSIAGEITNEQFF. The CDR3 bases are TGTGCCAGCAGCATAGCGGGAGAAATCACAAATGAGCAGTTCTTC.

The rearrangement joins TRBV6-1 to TRBJ2-2, with TRBD2 matching over 12 bases. The CDR3 is 16 residues long. V shed 4 bases and J 4 bases; nucleotides not matched to a gene: 4. Germline CDR1 reads MNHNS; CDR2 reads SASEGT. CDR3 bases: TGTGCCAGCAGTGTGACTAGCGGGAGAACCACCGGGGAGCTGTTTTTT. This codes for CASSVTSGRTTGELFF.

The chain joins TRBV5-6 to TRBJ1-6; a possible D gene is TRBD1 (5 bases). CDR1 is SGHDT and CDR2 is YYEEEE in the germline V gene. The CDR3 loop spans 14 amino acids. V lost 0 bases and J 8 bases, leaving 9 bases between the germline ends. The CDR3 region has the DNA TGTGCCAGCAGCTTGGATGTCAGGGATTCACCCCTCCACTTT. As protein: CASSLDVRDSPLHF. The full variable domain, rest sourced from reference TRBV5-6 and TRBJ1-6, is DAGVTQSPTHLIKTRGQQVTLRCSPKSGHDTVSWYQQALGQGPQFIFQYYEEEERQRGNFPDRFSGHQFPNYSSELNVNALLLGDSALYLCASSLDVRDSPLHFGNGTRLTVT.

The genes are TRBV6-6 and TRBJ2-7; D is unresolved. In germline, CDR1 is MNHNY, CDR2 SVGAGI (reference sequence). The ends were cut back, 0 bases at V and 0 bases at J, with 6 bases in the middle. The CDR3 covers 14 residues. The CDR3 DNA is TGTGCCAGCAGTTACTCGTCGAGCTCCTACGAGCAGTACTTC. Translating it yields CASSYSSSSYEQYF.

The rearrangement joins TRBV2 to TRBJ2-7, with 7 bases matching TRBD1. The CDR3 consists of 12 residues. Germline V gene lookup returns CDR1 SNHLY and CDR2 FYNNEI. V lost 6 bases and J lost 2; bases outside the gene matches: 1. CDR3 in amino acids: CASSGTAYEQYF. CDR3 DNA sequence: TGTGCCAGCAGCGGGACAGCCTACGAGCAGTACTTC.

The CDR3, as DNA: TGTGCCAGCAGCTTCCACTCGGGTCAACGGATCCACAATGAGCAGTTCTTC. It codes for CASSFHSGQRIHNEQFF. The genes are TRBV5-8 and TRBJ2-1; no clear D. Germline V gene data show CDR1 as SGHTS and CDR2 as YDEGEE. There are 17 residues in the CDR3. Trimming pared 2 bases from V and 5 bases from J, leaving 20 bases between.

The chain is built from TRBV11-2 and TRBJ2-7, with D perhaps matching TRBD1 or TRBD2 (6 bases each). Germline CDR1 SGHAT, CDR2 FQNNGV. CDR3 length: 15 residues. V was cut by 1 base and J by 5 bases, with 15 bases left in between. The CDR3 protein is CASSLVSGATDEQYF. Written as DNA, the CDR3 is TGTGCCAGCAGCTTAGTTTCGGGGGCTACCGACGAGCAGTACTTC. Full variable domain (outside the CDR3, taken from reference TRBV11-2 and TRBJ2-7): EAGVAQSPRYKIIEKRQSVAFWCNPISGHATLYWYQQILGQGPKLLIQFQNNGVVDDSQLPKDRFSAERLKGVDSTLKIQPAKLEDSAVYLCASSLVSGATDEQYFGPGTRLTVT.

J is TRBJ2-3 and V is TRBV9; 13 bases are a match to TRBD2. V lost 2 bases and J lost 4; bases outside the gene matches: 7. Germline CDR1 reads SGDLS; CDR2 reads YYNGEE. This CDR3 spans 17 amino acids. The CDR3 region is CASSVGTSGKRADTQYF. The DNA of the CDR3 is TGTGCCAGCAGCGTCGGGACTAGCGGGAAGAGGGCAGATACGCAGTATTTT.

V usage is TRBV7-6 and J usage is TRBJ2-2; tentatively, D is TRBD2 (6 bases). Germline loops: CDR1 SGHVS, CDR2 FNYEAQ. The CDR3 has 15 amino acids. With 5 bases removed from V and 1 base from J, the gap between germline ends came to 11 bases. The CDR3 loop reads CASSRGTGNTGELFF. The DNA of the CDR3 is TGTGCCAGCAGCCGCGGGACGGGGAACACCGGGGAGCTGTTTTTT.

This chain connects TRBV6-4 to TRBJ1-5; perhaps TRBD1 as D (6 bases). The germline V gene has CDR1 MRHNA and CDR2 SNTAGT. Trimming pared 1 base from V and 3 bases from J, leaving 19 bases between. The CDR3 has 18 residues. CDR3 nucleotides: TGTGCCAGCAGTGACTGGGACACACGCCCGATAAACAATCAGCCCCAGCATTTT. Its protein is CASSDWDTRPINNQPQHF.

This clone was seen a single time. This chain uses TRBV6-1 with TRBJ1-6; D call uncertain. Trimming removed 6 bases from V and 4 bases from J, with 7 bases in between. Germline V CDR1 and CDR2: MNHNS, SASEGT. This CDR3 has 13 residues. The CDR3 region has the DNA TGTGCCAGCAGGGATACTTATAATTCACCCCTCCACTTT. Amino acid sequence: CASRDTYNSPLHF.

This sequence joins TRBV28 and TRBJ2-7, with no clear D. V lost 3 bases, J lost 1 base, and 10 bases lay in between. Germline assignment: CDR1 MDHEN and CDR2 SYDVKM. The CDR3 runs 14 residues. This CDR3 is CASSFLGGSYEQYF. The CDR3 DNA sequence: TGTGCCAGCAGTTTTCTCGGCGGATCCTACGAGCAGTACTTC. The full variable domain, with the rest looked up from reference TRBV28 and TRBJ2-7, is DVKVTQSSRYLVKRTGEKVFLECVQDMDHENMFWYRQDPGLGLRLIYFSYDVKMKEKGDIPEGYSVSREKKERFSLILESASTNQTSMYLCASSFLGGSYEQYFGPGTRLTVT.

The chain joins TRBV2 to TRBJ2-3, with 9 bases lining up with TRBD2. V gave up 7 bases and J gave up 5 bases; unmatched junction bases: 10. The germline V gene has CDR1 SNHLY and CDR2 FYNNEI. The length of the CDR3 is 15 residues. CDR3 protein: CASNRAGGGIDTQYF. CDR3 DNA: TGTGCCAGCAACCGAGCGGGAGGAGGGATAGATACGCAGTATTTT.

The rearrangement links TRBV6-5 to TRBJ1-5; D not certain. Germline V lookup: CDR1 MNHEY, CDR2 SVGAGI. CDR3 length: 14 amino acids. The V gene lost 0 bases and the J gene lost 4 bases, with 7 bases spanning the gap. CDR3 loop: CASSYSKRNQPQHF. In DNA, the CDR3 is TGTGCCAGCAGTTACTCGAAGAGGAATCAGCCCCAGCATTTT.

The DNA for the CDR3 is TGTGCCAGCAGCTTCATCGGGGCCACTGAAGCTTTCTTT. This gives the protein CASSFIGATEAFF. This chain links TRBV7-8 with TRBJ1-1; a weak D match, TRBD1 (5 bases). CDR3 length: 13 amino acids. V was pared by 3 bases and J by 4 bases, with 9 bases between. Germline values: CDR1 SGHVS, CDR2 FQNEAQ.